The 31 T cell receptor beta chains given below trace back to one sample, sequenced in a study of cytomegalovirus exposure and HLA in healthy donors. The PCR contained 60 Vbeta and 13 Jbeta primers. TCRdb's table, derived via immunoSEQ multiplex PCR, lists solely in-frame clones and lacks some. The sample lists 65,000 to 80,000 clones, less than 80% occurring once. The sequencing input was PBMCs. The receptor source for this set is a man aged 40-49 years in good health and CMV-seropositive.

The chain uses TRBV25-1 and TRBJ1-2; 10 bases are shared with TRBD1. J was trimmed by 8 bases and V by 4 bases; bases with no gene match: 4. Germline CDR1 MGHDK, CDR2 SYGVNS. This CDR3 has 13 residues. The CDR3 coding sequence is TGTGCCAGCAGTGGACAGGGGGCGCGGGGCTACACCTTC. Amino acid sequence: CASSGQGARGYTF.

This clone has a handful of counts. The J gene is TRBJ2-6, the V gene TRBV28; weak D call: TRBD1 (5 bases). Between the trimmed V and J ends, which lost 6 bases and 2 bases, there was a span of 14 bases. The CDR3 runs 16 residues. Germline V CDR1 and CDR2: MDHEN, SYDVKM. The CDR3: CASSSQGPPGANVLTF. CDR3 in DNA: TGTGCCAGCAGCTCCCAGGGCCCCCCTGGGGCCAACGTCCTGACTTTC.

V usage is TRBV9 and J usage is TRBJ2-7; no definite D call. CDR3 size: 16 residues. The V gene's germline CDR1 is SGDLS and CDR2 YYNGEE. The germline V and J ends were trimmed by 0 bases and 0 bases, with 13 bases remaining between them. The CDR3 spells CASSVGPAPSSYEQYF. DNA of the CDR3: TGTGCCAGCAGCGTAGGCCCAGCGCCAAGCTCCTACGAGCAGTACTTC.

This chain uses TRBV11-2 with TRBJ1-4; D perhaps matches TRBD1 (6 bases). This CDR3 is built from 17 residues. Germline CDR1 is SGHAT and CDR2 is FQNNGV. Trimming shortened V by 1 base and J by 10 bases, and 22 bases separated the two germline ends. The CDR3 region has the DNA TGTGCCAGCAGCTTAGGCCAGGGTATAATGAAAGGGGGAAAACTGTTTTTT. It codes for CASSLGQGIMKGGKLFF.

The chain recombines TRBV6-5 with TRBJ1-5, with D perhaps matching TRBD1 (6 bases). This CDR3 region has 14 residues. Germline V gene sequence: CDR1 MNHEY, CDR2 SVGAGI. Between the trimmed V and J ends, which lost 6 bases and 0 bases, there was a span of 9 bases. The CDR3 here is CASRGQLSNQPQHF. Here the CDR3 DNA reads TGTGCCAGCAGGGGACAACTTAGCAATCAGCCCCAGCATTTT.

The gene calls are TRBV9 and TRBJ1-1; the match to TRBD1 covers 11 bases. With V trimmed by 2 bases and J by 6 bases, 9 bases remained unmatched. The germline V gene has CDR1 SGDLS and CDR2 YYNGEE. The CDR3 is 16 amino acids. The CDR3 sequence: CASSVGTGGRGAEAFF. The CDR3 DNA reads as TGTGCCAGCAGCGTGGGGACAGGGGGTCGGGGGGCTGAAGCTTTCTTT. Supplemented by reference TRBV9 and TRBJ1-1, the full variable domain reads DSGVTQTPKHLITATGQRVTLRCSPRSGDLSVYWYQQSLDQGLQFLIQYYNGEERAKGNILERFSAQQFPDLHSELNLSSLELGDSALYFCASSVGTGGRGAEAFFGQGTRLTVV.

The chain couples TRBV7-2 to TRBJ2-7; tentatively, D is TRBD1 (5 bases). The CDR3 spans 15 residues. Trimming took off 1 base at V and 3 bases at J, with 13 bases between the two ends. Looked up from germline, CDR1 is SGHTA and CDR2 is FQGNSA. The CDR3 DNA reads as TGTGCCAGCAGCTTAGAGGTCTCCAGGGTCTACGAGCAGTACTTC. This translates into CASSLEVSRVYEQYF.

This clone has only a few counts. The V gene is TRBV6-4, the J gene TRBJ2-2, with a possible D match to TRBD1 (5 bases). The CDR3 runs to 15 residues. Germline-derived CDR1 and CDR2 are MRHNA and SNTAGT. Trimming pared 6 bases from V and 6 bases from J, leaving 17 bases between. The CDR3 spells CASSQMVEGAGELFF. CDR3 DNA: TGTGCCAGCAGCCAAATGGTTGAAGGGGCCGGGGAGCTGTTTTTT.

J is TRBJ1-2 and V is TRBV5-1; 8 positions agree with TRBD1. The CDR3 is made up of 15 amino acids. From germline, CDR1 is SGHRS and CDR2 YFSETQ. Losses at the gene ends were 5 bases for V and 2 bases for J; bases not matched to a gene: 8. CDR3 bases: TGCGCCAGCAGGAGGACGGGACAGGCCAACTATGGCTACACCTTC. Translating gives CASRRTGQANYGYTF.

The V call is TRBV7-9, the J call TRBJ2-7; 7 nucleotides line up with TRBD1. Germline CDR1 and CDR2: SEHNR and FQNEAQ (reference sequence). V gave up 5 bases and J gave up 1 base; unmatched junction bases: 2. CDR3 length equals 13 residues. The CDR3 DNA reads as TGTGCCAGCAGCGGACAGGCTTCCTACGAGCAGTACTTC. It codes for CASSGQASYEQYF.

The rearrangement links TRBV5-4 to TRBJ1-2; perhaps TRBD1 as D (5 bases). V dropped 5 bases and J dropped 7 bases, with 21 bases sitting between them. Germline CDR1 reads SGHNT; CDR2 reads YYREEE (reference sequence). The CDR3 runs 15 residues. The CDR3: CASRFPGNLNGGYTF. The CDR3, as DNA: TGTGCCAGCAGGTTTCCAGGGAATCTCAACGGTGGCTACACCTTC.

The V call is TRBV30, the J call TRBJ2-7, with TRBD1 as a possible D gene (5 bases). The CDR3 spans 12 residues. The V end was cut by 0 bases, the J end by 5 bases, with 8 bases between. Germline V CDR1 and CDR2: GTSNPN, SVGIG (reference sequence). The chain's CDR3 is CAWSVIGDEQYF. The CDR3 DNA is TGTGCCTGGAGTGTAATAGGGGACGAGCAGTACTTC.

The genes are TRBV5-1 and TRBJ2-2; 7 nucleotides match TRBD2. Per germline, CDR1 SGHRS and CDR2 YFSETQ. Trimming cost V 0 bases and J 6 bases; bases outside gene matches: 5. The CDR3 contains 15 residues. CDR3 DNA: TGCGCCAGCAGCTTGGATGGCGGGAGTCCCGGGGAGCTGTTTTTT. This sequence encodes CASSLDGGSPGELFF.

This clone has only a few counts. The chain couples TRBV27 to TRBJ2-3; a possible D gene is TRBD1 (5 bases). The CDR3 is 14 residues long. The V gene lost 3 bases and the J gene lost 5 bases, with 12 bases spanning the gap. Germline CDR1 is MNHEY and CDR2 is SMNVEV (reference sequence). Here the CDR3 DNA reads TGTGCCAGCAGTTTTGGGGCCGGTTTAGATACGCAGTATTTT. It yields the protein CASSFGAGLDTQYF.

This chain uses TRBV28 with TRBJ2-1, with TRBD2 matching 7 bases. J lost 4 bases, V lost 9 bases, and 12 bases had no gene match. Germline V gives CDR1 MDHEN, CDR2 SYDVKM. This CDR3 is 15 amino acids long. The CDR3 region has the DNA TGTGCCAGTCAAAACACCGGGGACTATTACAATGAGCAGTTCTTC. Protein: CASQNTGDYYNEQFF.

The chain joins TRBV7-9 to TRBJ2-1, with a tentative D call TRBD1 (5 bases). The CDR3 is 13 amino acids. Germline V gene lookup returns CDR1 SEHNR and CDR2 FQNEAQ (reference sequence). V lost 3 bases to trimming and J lost 6 bases, with 9 bases between them. The CDR3 spells CASSLAGRNEQFF. CDR3 bases: TGTGCCAGCAGCTTGGCAGGGCGCAATGAGCAGTTCTTC.

The count of this clone is one. The chain has TRBV4-1 and TRBJ2-1, with 8 bases lining up with TRBD2. Unmatched junction bases numbered 8, after V lost 8 bases and J lost 5 bases. Germline loops: CDR1 MGHRA, CDR2 YSYEKL. The CDR3 covers 14 residues. The CDR3 region is CASRSSGDHNEQFF. CDR3 in DNA: TGCGCCAGCCGGAGTAGCGGGGACCACAATGAGCAGTTCTTC.

This chain uses TRBV9 with TRBJ2-7, with TRBD2 identical over 12 bases. The CDR3 is 16 amino acids. Germline V CDR1 and CDR2: SGDLS, YYNGEE. V dropped 1 base and J dropped 5; count of bases not matched to a gene: 7. CDR3 nucleotides: TGTGCCAGCAGCGTAACGGCTAGCGGGAGGGTCGACGAGCAGTACTTC. Translation: CASSVTASGRVDEQYF.

The chain couples TRBV2 to TRBJ2-7; 12 positions agree with TRBD2. Germline loops: CDR1 SNHLY, CDR2 FYNNEI. CDR3 length equals 17 residues. The V and J ends lost 8 bases and 0 bases, in that order; junction bases with no gene match: 11. CDR3 in DNA: TGTGCCAGCTTCCGGAAACTAGCGGGAGGACCCTCCTACGAGCAGTACTTC. Encoded protein: CASFRKLAGGPSYEQYF.

The rearrangement uses TRBV7-8 and TRBJ1-1; no firm D call. Germline lookup yields CDR1 SGHVS and CDR2 FQNEAQ. The CDR3 consists of 14 residues. The V end lost 1 base, the J end lost 2 bases, and 8 bases lay between the germline ends. CDR3 DNA sequence: TGTGCCAGCAGCTTAGGGCAGTTCAACACTGAAGCTTTCTTT. Residues: CASSLGQFNTEAFF.

This clone has only a few counts. V is TRBV15 and J is TRBJ1-5; TRBD1 agrees at 8 bases. This CDR3 contains 15 residues. V dropped 3 bases and J dropped 5; count of bases not matched to a gene: 6. Germline V gene lookup returns CDR1 LNHNV and CDR2 YYDKDF (reference sequence). CDR3 protein: CATSRRSTGDQPQHF. CDR3 nucleotide sequence: TGTGCCACCAGCAGGAGATCGACAGGGGATCAGCCCCAGCATTTT.

CDR3 coding DNA: TGCGCCAGCAGCCAAGACAGGGCAAGCACAGATACGCAGTATTTT. Amino acids: CASSQDRASTDTQYF. This chain connects TRBV4-3 to TRBJ2-3; the D gene is possibly TRBD1 (5 bases). The CDR3 loop spans 15 amino acids. V lost 0 bases and J lost 0, with 7 bases in between. Germline loops: CDR1 LGHNA, CDR2 YSLEER.

The chain links TRBV7-2 to TRBJ1-4; 9 positions match TRBD1. The CDR3 totals 16 residues. J was trimmed by 5 bases and V by 5 bases; bases with no gene match: 9. Germline V CDR1 and CDR2: SGHTA, FQGNSA. The CDR3 region has the DNA TGTGCCAGCAGCCCTCGGACAGGGGCCGGAAATGAAAAACTGTTTTTT. It encodes CASSPRTGAGNEKLFF.

This clone was seen a handful of times. The chain joins TRBV18 to TRBJ1-6, with D perhaps matching TRBD1 (6 bases). The length of the CDR3 is 16 residues. Trimming removed 0 bases from V and 6 bases from J, with 12 bases in between. Germline V gene sequence: CDR1 KGHSH, CDR2 LQKENI. The CDR3 here is CASSPPGARGNSPLHF. The CDR3 DNA reads TGTGCCAGCTCACCACCGGGGGCGCGCGGTAATTCACCCCTCCACTTT.

This clone was found once. V gene TRBV18 combines with J gene TRBJ2-3; D perhaps matches TRBD2 (6 bases). Between the trimmed V and J ends, which lost 5 bases and 1 base, there was a span of 19 bases. The CDR3 length is 17 residues. Germline V gene data show CDR1 as KGHSH and CDR2 as LQKENI. CDR3 bases: TGTGCCAGCTCAAGCCGGGGGTCCCCGGGTGGCACAGATACGCAGTATTTT. It translates to CASSSRGSPGGTDTQYF.

The genes are TRBV4-2 and TRBJ1-4; D uncertain. CDR3 size: 16 residues. The germline V and J ends were trimmed by 0 bases and 1 base, with 9 bases remaining between them. Looked up from germline, CDR1 is LGHNA and CDR2 is YNFKEQ. DNA of the CDR3: TGTGCCAGCAGCCAAGAGGCGCGGGGAACTAATGAAAAACTGTTTTTT. Amino acids: CASSQEARGTNEKLFF.

J is TRBJ2-1 and V is TRBV7-8; weak D call: TRBD2 (5 bases). The CDR3 extends over 12 amino acids. Germline CDR1 reads SGHVS; CDR2 reads FQNEAQ. CDR3 amino acids: CATASWGNEQFF. CDR3 DNA sequence: TGTGCGACGGCTAGCTGGGGCAATGAGCAGTTCTTC.

This clone appeared once. The rearrangement links TRBV5-6 to TRBJ2-1; 8 bases map to TRBD2. The CDR3 has 14 amino acids. V was clipped by 2 bases and J by 12 bases; unmatched bases: 10. CDR1 and CDR2 from the germline V gene are SGHDT and YYEEEE. This CDR3 reads CASSFVRGGPVQFF. The CDR3 DNA reads TGTGCCAGCAGCTTCGTCCGGGGGGGGCCGGTGCAGTTCTTC.

This sequence joins TRBV19 and TRBJ1-1; no reliable D call. The V gene's germline CDR1 is LNHDA and CDR2 SQIVND (reference sequence). This CDR3 contains 15 residues. V was shortened by 3 bases and J by 2 bases, with 13 bases between the two germline ends. The CDR3 protein is CASSISSVPNTEAFF. DNA for the CDR3: TGTGCCAGTAGTATCTCTAGTGTCCCAAACACTGAAGCTTTCTTT.

The chain joins TRBV28 to TRBJ1-2, with D perhaps TRBD1 (6 bases). In germline, CDR1 is MDHEN, CDR2 SYDVKM. CDR3 size: 14 residues. Trimming took off 2 bases at V and 3 bases at J, with 10 bases between the two ends. CDR3: CASSLIGGHYGYTF. DNA of the CDR3: TGTGCCAGCAGTTTAATCGGGGGGCACTATGGCTACACCTTC.

The V and J genes are TRBV5-1 and TRBJ2-2, with 9 bases matching TRBD1. The J segment lost 6 bases and the V segment lost 4 bases, leaving 4 bases of the junction unmatched. CDR3 length: 14 amino acids. Germline CDR1 and CDR2: SGHRS and YFSETQ. The CDR3 sequence is CASSVGTGPGELFF. The CDR3 DNA follows: TGCGCCAGCAGCGTCGGGACAGGGCCCGGGGAGCTGTTTTTT.